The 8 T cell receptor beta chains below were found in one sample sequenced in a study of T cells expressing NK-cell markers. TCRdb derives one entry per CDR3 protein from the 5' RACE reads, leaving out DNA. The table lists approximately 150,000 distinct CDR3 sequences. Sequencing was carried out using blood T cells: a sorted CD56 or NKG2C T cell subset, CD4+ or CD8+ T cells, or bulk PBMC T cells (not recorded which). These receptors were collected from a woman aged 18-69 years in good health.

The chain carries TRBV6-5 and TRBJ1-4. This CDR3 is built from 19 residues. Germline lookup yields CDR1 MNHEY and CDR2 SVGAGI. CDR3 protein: CASSYDTDPGGALPKKLFF.

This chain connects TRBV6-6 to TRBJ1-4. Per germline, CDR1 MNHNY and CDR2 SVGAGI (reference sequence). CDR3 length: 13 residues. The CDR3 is CASSWGNDEKLFF.

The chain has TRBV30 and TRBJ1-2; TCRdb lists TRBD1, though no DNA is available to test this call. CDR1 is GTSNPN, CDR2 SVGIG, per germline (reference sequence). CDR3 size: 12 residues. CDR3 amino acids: CASGGQFYGYTF. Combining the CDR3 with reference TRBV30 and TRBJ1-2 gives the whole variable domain SQTIHQWPATLVQPVGSPLSLECTVEGTSNPNLYWYRQAAGRGLQLLFYSVGIGQISSEVPQNLSASRPQDRQFILSSKKLLLSDSGFYLCASGGQFYGYTFGSGTRLTVV.

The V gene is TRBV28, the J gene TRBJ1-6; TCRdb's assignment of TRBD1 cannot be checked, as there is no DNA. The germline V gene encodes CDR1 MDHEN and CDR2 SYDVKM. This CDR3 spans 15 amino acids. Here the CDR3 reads CASSPKQVAESPLHF.

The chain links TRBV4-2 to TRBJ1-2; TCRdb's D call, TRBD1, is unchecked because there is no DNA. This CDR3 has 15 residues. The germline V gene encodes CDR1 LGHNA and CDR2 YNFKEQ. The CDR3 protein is CASSQRGQGDYGYTF.

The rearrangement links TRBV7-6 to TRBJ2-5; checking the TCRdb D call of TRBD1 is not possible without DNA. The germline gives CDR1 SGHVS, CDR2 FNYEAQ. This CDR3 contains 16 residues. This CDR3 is CASSLEAGWVRETQYF.

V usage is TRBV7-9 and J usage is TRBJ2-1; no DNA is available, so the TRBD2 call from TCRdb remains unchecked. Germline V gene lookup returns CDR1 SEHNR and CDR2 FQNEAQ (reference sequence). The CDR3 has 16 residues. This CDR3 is CASSLQGGLAHNEQFF.

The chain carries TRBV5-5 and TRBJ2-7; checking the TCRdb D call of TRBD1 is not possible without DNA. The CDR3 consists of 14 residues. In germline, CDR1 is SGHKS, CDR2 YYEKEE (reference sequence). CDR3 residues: CASSLGGQDYEQYF.